Sequencing of this T cell receptor (beta chain) was carried out in a study of response to subunit inactivated influenza vaccine. General study findings and limits: Authors suggested few new T cells are recruited by each seasonal influenza vaccination.

The V gene lost 4 bases and the J gene lost 0 bases, with 10 bases spanning the gap. This CDR3 has 16 residues. Germline V CDR1 and CDR2: SEHNR, FQNEAQ (reference sequence). TCRdb passed the RT-PCR reads through MiXCR, listing each CDR3 protein once. The sample holds around 570,000 distinct CDR3 sequences, 7.5% to 8.5% seen once. Only one count was recorded for this clonotype. What it recognizes is unknown. This chain joins TRBV7-9 and TRBJ2-6, with a tentative D call TRBD1 (6 bases). The TCR originated in a man between 50 and 75 years old who received an inactivated influenza vaccine. The source was PBMCs from blood, collected 23 months after vaccination. This chain's CDR3 is CASSSGTYSGANVLTF. The CDR3 DNA sequence: TGTGCCAGCAGCTCCGGGACATACTCTGGGGCCAACGTCCTGACTTTC.